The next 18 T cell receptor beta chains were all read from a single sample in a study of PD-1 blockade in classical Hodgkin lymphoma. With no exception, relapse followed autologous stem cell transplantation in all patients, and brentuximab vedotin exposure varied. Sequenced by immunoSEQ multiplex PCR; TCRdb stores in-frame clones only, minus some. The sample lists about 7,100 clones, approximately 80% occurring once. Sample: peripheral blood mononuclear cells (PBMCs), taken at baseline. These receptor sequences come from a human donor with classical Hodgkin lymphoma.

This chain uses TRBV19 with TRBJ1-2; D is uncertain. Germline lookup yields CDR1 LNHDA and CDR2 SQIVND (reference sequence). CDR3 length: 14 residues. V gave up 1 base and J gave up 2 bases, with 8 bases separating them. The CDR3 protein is CASSIGVENYGYTF. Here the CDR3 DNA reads TGTGCCAGTAGTATAGGCGTGGAAAACTATGGCTACACCTTC.

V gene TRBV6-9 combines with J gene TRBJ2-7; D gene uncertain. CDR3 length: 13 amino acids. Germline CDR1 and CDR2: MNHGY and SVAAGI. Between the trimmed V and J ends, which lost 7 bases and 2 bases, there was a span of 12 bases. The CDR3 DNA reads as TGTGCCAGCACCCCCGGCCCAACCTACGAGCAGTACTTC. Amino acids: CASTPGPTYEQYF.

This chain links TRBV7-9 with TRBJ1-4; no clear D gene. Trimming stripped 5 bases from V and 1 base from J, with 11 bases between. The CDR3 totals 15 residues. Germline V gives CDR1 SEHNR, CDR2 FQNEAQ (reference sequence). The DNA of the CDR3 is TGTGCCAGCAGCCGGCCTGTGGTAACTAATGAAAAACTGTTTTTT. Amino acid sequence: CASSRPVVTNEKLFF.

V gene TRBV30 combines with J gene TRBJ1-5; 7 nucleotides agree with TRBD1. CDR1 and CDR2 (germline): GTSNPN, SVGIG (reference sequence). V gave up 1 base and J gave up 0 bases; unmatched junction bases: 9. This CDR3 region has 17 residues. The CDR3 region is CAWSALGRGVSNQPQHF. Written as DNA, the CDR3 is TGTGCCTGGAGTGCGTTGGGCAGGGGGGTTAGCAATCAGCCCCAGCATTTT.

CDR3 loop: CASRNRDTQYF. Written as DNA, the CDR3 is TGTGCCAGCAGGAACAGGGATACGCAGTATTTT. V and J are TRBV2 and TRBJ2-3, with a possible D match to TRBD1 (5 bases). The V gene's germline CDR1 is SNHLY and CDR2 FYNNEI. The CDR3 runs to 11 residues. Trimming left V 6 bases short and J 6 bases short, with 7 bases between.

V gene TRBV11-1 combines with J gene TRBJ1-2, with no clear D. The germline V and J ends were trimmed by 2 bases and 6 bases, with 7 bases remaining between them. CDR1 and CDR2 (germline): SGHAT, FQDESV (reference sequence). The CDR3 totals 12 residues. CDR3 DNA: TGTGCCAGCAGCTTACAAGGGAATGGCTACACCTTC. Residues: CASSLQGNGYTF.

The CDR3 region has the DNA TGTGCCAGTAGTATCCTTGAAGGGGGCCATAGCAATCAGCCCCAGCATTTT. Protein sequence: CASSILEGGHSNQPQHF. The chain carries TRBV19 and TRBJ1-5; 7 bases align to TRBD1. Germline V CDR1 and CDR2: LNHDA, SQIVND (reference sequence). With V trimmed by 3 bases and J by 0 bases, 8 bases remained unmatched. This CDR3 contains 17 residues.

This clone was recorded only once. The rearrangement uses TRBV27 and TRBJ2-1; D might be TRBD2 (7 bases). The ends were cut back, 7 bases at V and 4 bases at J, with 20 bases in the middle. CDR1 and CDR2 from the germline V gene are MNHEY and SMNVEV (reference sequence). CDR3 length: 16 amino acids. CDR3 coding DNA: TGTGCCAGCAACCCCATACAGGGAGGGGCGTACAATGAGCAGTTCTTC. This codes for CASNPIQGGAYNEQFF.

CDR3 nucleotides: TGTGCCAGCAGACCCCAGGGAGATTGGGGAAACATTCAGTACTTC. Its translation: CASRPQGDWGNIQYF. This chain links TRBV28 with TRBJ2-4; D possibly matches TRBD1 or TRBD2 (5 bases each). CDR1 is MDHEN and CDR2 is SYDVKM in the germline V gene. The CDR3 length is 15 residues. V was clipped by 6 bases and J by 6 bases, with 18 bases between them. The whole variable domain, filled in from reference TRBV28 and TRBJ2-4, reads DVKVTQSSRYLVKRTGEKVFLECVQDMDHENMFWYRQDPGLGLRLIYFSYDVKMKEKGDIPEGYSVSREKKERFSLILESASTNQTSMYLCASRPQGDWGNIQYFGAGTRLSVL.

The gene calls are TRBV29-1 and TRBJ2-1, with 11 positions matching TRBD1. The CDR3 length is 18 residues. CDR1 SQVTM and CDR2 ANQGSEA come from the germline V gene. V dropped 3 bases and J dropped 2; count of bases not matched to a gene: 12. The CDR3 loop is CSVERDRGIWEPYNEQFF. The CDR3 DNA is TGCAGCGTTGAGCGGGACAGGGGGATATGGGAACCCTACAATGAGCAGTTCTTC.

For the CDR3, the DNA is TGTGCCAGCAGTTCCGGGAACTCCTACAATGAGCAGTTCTTC. Protein sequence: CASSSGNSYNEQFF. The V and J genes are TRBV27 and TRBJ2-1, with D perhaps matching TRBD2 (5 bases). Germline V CDR1 and CDR2: MNHEY, SMNVEV (reference sequence). Deletions cut 4 bases from V and 0 bases from J, with 7 bases between. The CDR3 extends over 14 amino acids.

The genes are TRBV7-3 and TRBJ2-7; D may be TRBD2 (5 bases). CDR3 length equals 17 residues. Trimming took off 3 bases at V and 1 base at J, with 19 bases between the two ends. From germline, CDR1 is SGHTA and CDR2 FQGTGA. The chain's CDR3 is CASSLPGVWDKSYEQYF. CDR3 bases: TGTGCCAGCAGCTTGCCCGGGGTGTGGGATAAGTCCTACGAGCAGTACTTC. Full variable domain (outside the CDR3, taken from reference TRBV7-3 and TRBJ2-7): GAGVSQTPSNKVTEKGKYVELRCDPISGHTALYWYRQSLGQGPEFLIYFQGTGAADDSGLPNDRFFAVRPEGSVSTLKIQRTERGDSAVYLCASSLPGVWDKSYEQYFGPGTRLTVT.

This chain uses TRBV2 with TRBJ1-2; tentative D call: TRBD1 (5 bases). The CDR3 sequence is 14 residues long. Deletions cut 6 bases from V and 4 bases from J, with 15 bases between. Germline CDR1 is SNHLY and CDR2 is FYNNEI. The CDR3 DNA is TGTGCCAGCAGGGCCGGGATAGGGGCCTATGGCTACACCTTC. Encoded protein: CASRAGIGAYGYTF.

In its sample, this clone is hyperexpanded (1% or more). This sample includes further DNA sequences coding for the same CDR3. CDR3 DNA: TGTGCCAGCAGCTTGGACAGCTACACCGGGGAGCTGTTTTTT. Translated, it gives CASSLDSYTGELFF. The chain has TRBV7-3 and TRBJ2-2; a weak D match, TRBD1 (6 bases). The CDR3 runs to 14 residues. CDR1 and CDR2 from the germline V gene are SGHTA and FQGTGA. V was trimmed by 3 bases and J by 3 bases, leaving 8 bases between them.

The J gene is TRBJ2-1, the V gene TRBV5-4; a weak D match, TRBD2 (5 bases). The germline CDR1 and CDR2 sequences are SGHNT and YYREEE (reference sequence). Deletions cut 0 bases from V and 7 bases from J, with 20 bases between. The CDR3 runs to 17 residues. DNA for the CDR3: TGTGCCAGCAGCTTGGTGGTAGCGTGGAGTAGTCGTAATGAGCAGTTCTTC. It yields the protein CASSLVVAWSSRNEQFF.

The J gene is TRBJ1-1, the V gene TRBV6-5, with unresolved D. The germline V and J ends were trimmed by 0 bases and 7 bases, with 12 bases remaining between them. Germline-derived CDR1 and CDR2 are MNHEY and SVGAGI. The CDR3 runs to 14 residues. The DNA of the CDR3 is TGTGCCAGCAGTTACTCGATTGTAATCGGTGAAGCTTTCTTT. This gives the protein CASSYSIVIGEAFF.

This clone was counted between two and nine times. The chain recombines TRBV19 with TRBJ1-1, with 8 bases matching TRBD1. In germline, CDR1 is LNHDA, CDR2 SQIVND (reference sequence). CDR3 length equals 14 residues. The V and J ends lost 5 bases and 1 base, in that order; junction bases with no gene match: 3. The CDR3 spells CASSVGTGNTEAFF. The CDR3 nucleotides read TGTGCCAGTAGTGTCGGGACAGGGAACACTGAAGCTTTCTTT.

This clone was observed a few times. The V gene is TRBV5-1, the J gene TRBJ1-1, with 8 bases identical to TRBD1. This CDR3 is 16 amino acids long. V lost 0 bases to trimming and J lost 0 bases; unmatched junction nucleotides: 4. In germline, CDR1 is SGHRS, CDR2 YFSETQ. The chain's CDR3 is CASSLVTGVMNTEAFF. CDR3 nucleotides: TGCGCCAGCAGCTTGGTGACAGGGGTCATGAACACTGAAGCTTTCTTT.